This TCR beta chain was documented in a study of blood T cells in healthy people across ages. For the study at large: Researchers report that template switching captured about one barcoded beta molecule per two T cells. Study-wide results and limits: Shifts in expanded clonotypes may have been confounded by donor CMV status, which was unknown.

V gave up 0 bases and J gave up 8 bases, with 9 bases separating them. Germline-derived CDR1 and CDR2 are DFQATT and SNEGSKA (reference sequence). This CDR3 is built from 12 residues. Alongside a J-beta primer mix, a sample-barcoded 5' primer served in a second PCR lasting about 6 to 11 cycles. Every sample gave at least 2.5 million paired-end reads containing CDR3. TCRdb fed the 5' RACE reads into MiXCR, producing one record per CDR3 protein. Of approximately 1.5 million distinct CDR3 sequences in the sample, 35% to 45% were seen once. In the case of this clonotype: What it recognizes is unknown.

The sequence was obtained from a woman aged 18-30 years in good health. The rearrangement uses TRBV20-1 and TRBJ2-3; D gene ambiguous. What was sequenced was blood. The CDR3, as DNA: TGCAGTGCTAGAGATACACGTTCTACGCAGTATTTT. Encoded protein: CSARDTRSTQYF.